The 32 T cell receptor beta chains in this list originate from one sample, sequenced in a study of blood T cells in healthy people across ages. A second PCR, run for roughly 7 to 12 cycles, used a sample-barcoded 5' primer plus a J-beta primer mix. TCRdb fed the 5' RACE reads into MiXCR, producing one record per CDR3 protein. The repertoire holds about 1.8 million distinct CDR3 sequences, with roughly 49% as singletons. Source material: blood. The receptors were sampled from a middle-aged woman in good health.

A single count supports this clonotype. This chain connects TRBV6-2 or TRBV6-3 to TRBJ2-3; D unclear. Germline V lookup: CDR1 MNHEY, CDR2 SVGEGT. The CDR3 is 14 amino acids. V was pared by 5 bases and J by 4 bases, with 13 bases between. This chain's CDR3 is CASSHASHADTQYF. CDR3 nucleotide sequence: TGTGCCAGCAGTCACGCAAGCCACGCAGATACGCAGTATTTT.

The chain joins TRBV20-1 to TRBJ2-1; D ambiguous. The ends were cut back, 6 bases at V and 10 bases at J, with 13 bases in the middle. There are 11 residues in the CDR3. Germline V gene lookup returns CDR1 DFQATT and CDR2 SNEGSKA (reference sequence). As DNA, the CDR3 is TGCAGTGCCACACAAGCGATGGAGCAGTTCTTC. Encoded protein: CSATQAMEQFF.

This chain connects TRBV6-6 to TRBJ2-7, with D maybe TRBD1 (5 bases). Germline V CDR1 and CDR2: MNHNY, SVGAGI (reference sequence). There are 12 residues in the CDR3. Trimming took 6 bases from V and 9 from J, leaving 15 bases between them. In nucleotides, the CDR3 is TGTGCCAGCAGCCAGCAACAGGTTGGGCAGTACTTC. It encodes CASSQQQVGQYF.

The genes are TRBV3-1 and TRBJ2-3; D is undetermined. Per the germline V gene, CDR1 is LGHDT and CDR2 is YNNKEL (reference sequence). The CDR3 totals 15 residues. The germline V and J ends were trimmed by 0 bases and 3 bases, with 10 bases remaining between them. DNA of the CDR3: TGTGCCAGCAGCCAAGATTCAGTGGGGACAGATACGCAGTATTTT. Encoded protein: CASSQDSVGTDTQYF.

This clonotype was recorded once. The chain joins TRBV12-3 or TRBV12-4 to TRBJ2-3; TRBD1 is a possible D gene (5 bases). The CDR3 length is 12 residues. The V end was cut by 1 base, the J end by 8 bases, with 7 bases between. CDR3 residues: CASSLGQITQYF. In nucleotides, the CDR3 is TGTGCCAGCAGTTTAGGACAGATTACGCAGTATTTT.

The V call is TRBV10-3, the J call TRBJ1-1, with D maybe TRBD1 (6 bases). The CDR3 is made up of 13 amino acids. Germline CDR1 ENHRY, CDR2 SYGVKD. Trimming cost V 7 bases and J 3 bases, with 12 bases left between them. The CDR3: CAITGADDTEAFF. The CDR3 region has the DNA TGTGCCATCACGGGGGCGGACGACACTGAAGCTTTCTTT.

The CDR3 DNA is TGTGCCAGCAGCGTAGATATAACTACAGGGACCCAGTACTTC. Its translation: CASSVDITTGTQYF. V usage is TRBV9 and J usage is TRBJ2-5; D might be TRBD1 (5 bases). V dropped 0 bases and J dropped 7 bases, with 13 bases sitting between them. CDR3 size: 14 residues. The germline gives CDR1 SGDLS, CDR2 YYNGEE.

This sequence joins TRBV21-1 and TRBJ2-1. TRBV21-1 is marked as a pseudogene. The CDR3 has 13 residues. This CDR3 is CASTITRINEQFF. DNA of the CDR3: TGTGCCAGCACTATAACCCGAATTAATGAGCAGTTCTTC.

This chain joins TRBV7-6 and TRBJ2-3, with 8 nucleotides matching TRBD2. The CDR3 totals 16 residues. Germline loops: CDR1 SGHVS, CDR2 FNYEAQ. Germline trimming cut 7 bases from V and 2 bases from J; bases unmatched to any gene: 11. Here the CDR3 DNA reads TGTGCCAGCACCCTTGGAGCGGGAGCCCTCACAGATACGCAGTATTTT. It specifies CASTLGAGALTDTQYF.

The V call is TRBV7-2, the J call TRBJ2-5; D gene ambiguous. The length of the CDR3 is 11 residues. Trimming took off 5 bases at V and 8 bases at J, with 9 bases between the two ends. Germline V gene lookup returns CDR1 SGHTA and CDR2 FQGNSA. CDR3 sequence reads: CASSPKLTQYF. In nucleotides, the CDR3 is TGTGCCAGCAGCCCGAAGCTTACCCAGTACTTC.

V usage is TRBV28 and J usage is TRBJ2-4, with TRBD1 as a possible D gene (5 bases). The last part of the DNA fits TRBJ2-7 better; the J call may be wrong. Germline V gene data show CDR1 as MDHEN and CDR2 as SYDVKM. The CDR3 has 15 residues. The chain's CDR3 is CASSSLTGEVNEQYF. The CDR3 nucleotides read TGTGCCAGCAGTTCCCTTACAGGAGAGGTAAACGAGCAGTACTTC.

The chain carries TRBV13 and TRBJ2-5, with 10 bases aligning to TRBD1. CDR3 length: 15 amino acids. Losses at the gene ends were 4 bases for V and 11 bases for J; bases not matched to a gene: 13. CDR1 is PRHDT, CDR2 FYEKMQ, per germline (reference sequence). CDR3 amino acids: CASSSDRGLYNEQYF. The CDR3 region has the DNA TGTGCCAGCAGCTCAGACAGGGGGCTTTACAATGAGCAGTACTTC.

This clonotype was detected only a few times. The genes are TRBV6-2 or TRBV6-3 and TRBJ2-3, with D unclear. The CDR3 covers 13 residues. The V end lost 2 bases, the J end lost 8 bases, and 11 bases lay between the germline ends. The germline gives CDR1 MNHEY, CDR2 SVGEGT. The CDR3 coding sequence is TGTGCCAGCAGTTACGACGGACCAGCTACGCAGTATTTT. Its protein is CASSYDGPATQYF.

Written as DNA, the CDR3 is TGTGCCAGCAGCTTCGGGAGACTAGAGGGCGAGCAGTACTTC. Its protein product is CASSFGRLEGEQYF. J is TRBJ2-7 and V is TRBV11-1; D is perhaps TRBD2 (6 bases). Germline CDR1 is SGHAT and CDR2 is FQDESV (reference sequence). Between the trimmed V and J ends, which lost 3 bases and 6 bases, there was a span of 15 bases. The CDR3 length is 14 residues.

The chain combines TRBV29-1 with TRBJ2-2; 7 bases are shared with TRBD1. CDR1 is SQVTM and CDR2 is ANQGSEA in the germline V gene. The CDR3 is made up of 15 amino acids. Trimming removed 7 bases from V and 1 base from J; junction bases left unmatched: 9. CDR3 sequence: CSANRQGRNTGELFF. As DNA, the CDR3 is TGCAGCGCCAACCGACAGGGTAGGAACACCGGGGAGCTGTTTTTT.

The CDR3 DNA reads as TGTGCCAGCAGCTACGGGGGCAGAACAGGGCTCGAAAAACTGTTTTTT. It encodes CASSYGGRTGLEKLFF. This sequence joins TRBV6-6 and TRBJ1-4; D is possibly TRBD1 (6 bases). Germline lookup yields CDR1 MNHNY and CDR2 SVGAGI (reference sequence). Trimming took 6 bases from V and 8 from J, leaving 22 bases between them. The length of the CDR3 is 16 residues.

This clonotype is classed as medium-sized. The rearrangement uses TRBV18 and TRBJ2-7, with a weak D call TRBD2 (6 bases). Germline assignment: CDR1 KGHSH and CDR2 LQKENI. The CDR3 sequence is 13 residues long. Trimming removed 8 bases from V and 3 bases from J, with 14 bases in between. The CDR3 loop is CASSPGLSYEQYF. CDR3 nucleotides: TGTGCCAGCAGCCCGGGACTGAGCTACGAGCAGTACTTC. Drawing the rest from reference TRBV18 and TRBJ2-7, the complete variable domain is NAGVMQNPRHLVRRRGQEARLRCSPMKGHSHVYWYRQLPEEGLKFMVYLQKENIIDESGMPKERFSAEFPKEGPSILRIQQVVRGDSAAYFCASSPGLSYEQYFGPGTRLTVT.

This clonotype was counted only a few times. The chain joins TRBV29-1 to TRBJ2-5; 7 nucleotides match TRBD1. CDR1 is SQVTM and CDR2 is ANQGSEA in the germline V gene. This CDR3 is built from 14 residues. Losses at the gene ends were 5 bases for V and 1 base for J; bases not matched to a gene: 7. The CDR3 DNA reads TGCAGCGTTTTGGACAGGACTCGCCAAGAGACCCAGTACTTC. It is translated as CSVLDRTRQETQYF.

The chain has TRBV11-2 and TRBJ1-4, with a weak D call TRBD1 (5 bases). The CDR3 runs 11 residues. The germline V and J ends were trimmed by 8 bases and 13 bases, with 14 bases remaining between them. CDR1 SGHAT and CDR2 FQNNGV come from the germline V gene. In nucleotides, the CDR3 is TGTGCCAGCCACCTCAGGGACGCACTGTTTTTT. Protein product: CASHLRDALFF.

V and J are TRBV9 and TRBJ2-3; TRBD1 aligns across 9 bases. In germline, CDR1 is SGDLS, CDR2 YYNGEE. The trim removed 3 bases at V and 4 bases at J, leaving 3 bases unmatched. The CDR3 spans 14 residues. Here the CDR3 DNA reads TGTGCCAGCAGCGAGGGGACAGGGTCAGATACGCAGTATTTT. Residues: CASSEGTGSDTQYF.

This clonotype was detected only a few times. In DNA form, the CDR3 reads TGTGCCAGCAGCTATGGTCAGGGAGGGTACTTC. Translated, it gives CASSYGQGGYF. V and J are TRBV7-2 and TRBJ2-5; perhaps TRBD2 as D (6 bases). The ends were cut back, 4 bases at V and 13 bases at J, with 13 bases in the middle. The CDR3 contains 11 residues. The V gene's germline CDR1 is SGHTA and CDR2 FQGNSA.

V is TRBV5-1 and J is TRBJ2-1, with D perhaps TRBD2 (5 bases). V was clipped by 0 bases and J by 3 bases, with 10 bases between them. The CDR3 covers 15 residues. Germline-derived CDR1 and CDR2 are SGHRS and YFSETQ. The CDR3 region has the DNA TGCGCCAGCAGCTTGGGTTTAGCGAACTACAATGAGCAGTTCTTC. Encoded protein: CASSLGLANYNEQFF.

V and J are TRBV15 and TRBJ2-3; TRBD2 matches at 11 bases. The germline gives CDR1 LNHNV, CDR2 YYDKDF (reference sequence). This CDR3 comprises 20 residues. Trimming at V came to 0 bases and at J to 2 bases, leaving 13 bases not matched to a gene. Written as DNA, the CDR3 is TGTGCCACCAGCAGAGATGATAGCGGGGGGGCCCTACTTATCACAGATACGCAGTATTTT. Protein product: CATSRDDSGGALLITDTQYF.

The genes are TRBV6-5 and TRBJ2-4, with D perhaps given as TRBD1 or TRBD2 (5 bases each). The J call may not be correct, given that the DNA end is closer to TRBJ2-7. CDR3 length equals 14 residues. The germline V gene has CDR1 MNHEY and CDR2 SVGAGI. CDR3 DNA sequence: TGTGCCAGCACGAAACCGGGACCCCCCCACGAGCAGTACTTC. Protein product: CASTKPGPPHEQYF.

This sequence joins TRBV20-1 and TRBJ2-7; TRBD2 matches at 9 bases. This CDR3 spans 14 amino acids. The germline gives CDR1 DFQATT, CDR2 SNEGSKA (reference sequence). Trimming cost V 6 bases and J 0 bases; bases outside gene matches: 6. CDR3 sequence (DNA): TGCAGTGCCGCCCCGGGACTAGCCTCCTACGAGCAGTACTTC. This encodes CSAAPGLASYEQYF.

This clonotype was recorded once. The genes are TRBV7-2 and TRBJ1-5; D unclear. V lost 1 base, J lost 5 bases, and 18 bases lay in between. This CDR3 contains 17 residues. Germline V lookup: CDR1 SGHTA, CDR2 FQGNSA. CDR3 coding DNA: TGTGCCAGCAGCTTAGTGACGCGAACCGCAACCCATCAGCCCCAGCATTTT. Translating gives CASSLVTRTATHQPQHF.

The chain has TRBV4-3 and TRBJ2-3, with unresolved D. Germline CDR1 and CDR2: LGHNA and YSLEER. The CDR3 has 16 amino acids. V lost 1 base to trimming and J lost 2 bases, with 13 bases between them. CDR3 protein: CASSQAGDILTDTQYF. CDR3 DNA: TGCGCCAGCAGCCAAGCGGGCGACATTCTCACAGATACGCAGTATTTT.

The V call is TRBV7-2, the J call TRBJ1-4; 11 bases map to TRBD1. Germline CDR1 and CDR2: SGHTA and FQGNSA. V trimming: 4 bases; J trimming: 5 bases; junction bases outside the gene matches: 6. This CDR3 comprises 16 residues. The CDR3 is CASSSLRDRGNEKLFF. CDR3 nucleotides: TGTGCCAGCAGCTCGCTCCGGGACAGGGGGAATGAAAAACTGTTTTTT.

Comment on this clonotype: The junction shows a germline mismatch at one end, possibly a read error. The chain employs TRBV7-2 and TRBJ2-4; TRBD1 aligns across 7 bases. CDR3 size: 15 residues. Germline loops: CDR1 SGHTA, CDR2 FQGNSA. The CDR3, as DNA: TGTGCCAGCAGCTTAGAAGGGACAGCCCAAAACATTCAGTACTTC. It codes for CASSLEGTAQNIQYF.

The J gene is TRBJ1-4, the V gene TRBV4-3; 9 nucleotides match TRBD1. The CDR3 has 16 amino acids. V was clipped by 4 bases and J by 7 bases; unmatched bases: 10. Germline V CDR1 and CDR2: LGHNA, YSLEER. CDR3: CASSPIPTGGSEKLFF. DNA of the CDR3: TGCGCCAGCAGCCCCATACCGACAGGGGGGAGTGAAAAACTGTTTTTT.

This chain uses TRBV4-1 with TRBJ1-5, with TRBD1 as a possible D gene (6 bases). Germline V CDR1 and CDR2: MGHRA, YSYEKL. The CDR3 is 16 residues long. The V end lost 0 bases, the J end lost 1 base, and 10 bases lay between the germline ends. CDR3 in amino acids: CASSQEGGHSNQPQHF. The CDR3, as DNA: TGCGCCAGCAGCCAAGAAGGGGGGCACAGCAATCAGCCCCAGCATTTT.

The J gene is TRBJ1-2, the V gene TRBV7-9; D gene uncertain. The germline gives CDR1 SEHNR, CDR2 FQNEAQ (reference sequence). The CDR3 loop spans 15 amino acids. V was pared by 0 bases and J by 2 bases, with 10 bases between. The CDR3 DNA reads as TGTGCCAGCAGCTTAGCCCAGGTGGAAAACTATGGCTACACCTTC. Residues: CASSLAQVENYGYTF.